These T cell receptor beta chains were read from a single sample in a study of blood T cell repertoires in COVID-19. Method: immunoSEQ multiplex PCR; TCRdb's copy keeps in-frame clones and lacks some. Of some 90,000 clones listed, roughly 80% are singletons. The sequenced material came from peripheral blood. The origin of the receptors is a man in his fifties or sixties with acute or convalescent COVID-19. Both conserved end residues are part of each CDR3. A D gene is named only where the DNA matches it firmly. The listing skips clone size in some rows; elsewhere it reads once, few, many or a size class.

clone size: -
D gene: TRBD2
V gene: TRBV9
J gene: TRBJ2-6
CDR3 length: 18
CDR3 DNA: TGTGCCAGCAGCGTAGCCCATAGCGGGAGTGCTGGGGCCAACGTCCTGACTTTC
CDR3 protein: CASSVAHSGSAGANVLTF

clone size: -
D gene: TRBD1
V gene: TRBV2
J gene: TRBJ2-2
CDR3 length: 15
CDR3 DNA: TGTGCCAGCAGTGGGGACAGGGTGAGCACCGGGGAGCTGTTTTTT
CDR3 protein: CASSGDRVSTGELFF

clone size: once
D gene: TRBD1
V gene: TRBV19
J gene: TRBJ1-1
CDR3 length: 14
CDR3 DNA: TGTGCCAGTAGTACACAGGGGTCGGGGGCTGAAGCTTTCTTT
CDR3 protein: CASSTQGSGAEAFF

clone size: -
D gene: TRBD1
V gene: TRBV3-1/TRBV3-2
J gene: TRBJ1-1
CDR3 length: 14
CDR3 DNA: TGTGCCAGCAGCCACGGACAGGGGGGGACTGAAGCTTTCTTT
CDR3 protein: CASSHGQGGTEAFF

clone size: -
D gene: -
V gene: TRBV27
J gene: TRBJ2-1
CDR3 length: 15
CDR3 DNA: TGTGCCAGCAGTTTTGTGCAGACCAGGGTTGATGAGCAGTTCTTC
CDR3 protein: CASSFVQTRVDEQFF

clone size: -
D gene: TRBD1
V gene: TRBV24-1
J gene: TRBJ2-3
CDR3 length: 15
CDR3 DNA: TGTGCCACCAGTGATAGCTACAGGGGTAGGCATACGCAGTATTTT
CDR3 protein: CATSDSYRGRHTQYF

clone size: -
D gene: TRBD1
V gene: TRBV7-3
J gene: TRBJ2-5
CDR3 length: 14
CDR3 DNA: TGTGCCAGCAGCTTAACAGGGGGCGAGGAGACCCAGTACTTC
CDR3 protein: CASSLTGGEETQYF

clone size: -
D gene: TRBD1
V gene: TRBV28
J gene: TRBJ2-7
CDR3 length: 14
CDR3 DNA: TGTGCCAGCAGTGGGAACGGCGCAGGGGGCGAGCAGTACTTC
CDR3 protein: CASSGNGAGGEQYF

clone size: few
D gene: -
V gene: TRBV6-2/TRBV6-3
J gene: TRBJ2-7
CDR3 length: 15
CDR3 DNA: TGTGCCAGCAGTTACCAGGCGGGGACGACGGACGAGCAGTACTTC
CDR3 protein: CASSYQAGTTDEQYF

clone size: -
D gene: -
V gene: TRBV2
J gene: TRBJ2-3
CDR3 length: 13
CDR3 DNA: TGTGCCAGCATGAGGACTAGCACAGATACGCAGTATTTT
CDR3 protein: CASMRTSTDTQYF

clone size: -
D gene: TRBD1
V gene: TRBV5-4
J gene: TRBJ1-1
CDR3 length: 14
CDR3 DNA: TGTGCCAGCAGCACGCAGGGGGTGAACACTGAAGCTTTCTTT
CDR3 protein: CASSTQGVNTEAFF

clone size: -
D gene: TRBD1
V gene: TRBV4-3
J gene: TRBJ2-5
CDR3 length: 16
CDR3 DNA: TGCGCCAGCAGCCAAGACGCAGACAGGGGGAAAGAGACCCAGTACTTC
CDR3 protein: CASSQDADRGKETQYF

clone size: -
D gene: TRBD1
V gene: TRBV7-2
J gene: TRBJ1-4
CDR3 length: 17
CDR3 DNA: TGTGCCAGCAGCAACGACCGACAGGGGGCAACTAATGAAAAACTGTTTTTT
CDR3 protein: CASSNDRQGATNEKLFF

clone size: -
D gene: TRBD2
V gene: TRBV5-1
J gene: TRBJ2-5
CDR3 length: 17
CDR3 DNA: TGCGCCAGCAGCCTCGGGGCCTTAGCGGGAGTTTTAGAGACCCAGTACTTC
CDR3 protein: CASSLGALAGVLETQYF

clone size: -
D gene: TRBD1
V gene: TRBV9
J gene: TRBJ1-3
CDR3 length: 17
CDR3 DNA: TGTGCCAGCAGCTCCGAGGGGGGACAGAGCTCTGGAAACACCATATATTTT
CDR3 protein: CASSSEGGQSSGNTIYF

clone size: many
D gene: -
V gene: TRBV6-2/TRBV6-3
J gene: TRBJ2-7
CDR3 length: 11
CDR3 DNA: TGTGCCAGCAGCGATTCAGACGAGCAGTACTTC
CDR3 protein: CASSDSDEQYF

clone size: -
D gene: TRBD1
V gene: TRBV7-9
J gene: TRBJ1-6
CDR3 length: 15
CDR3 DNA: TGTGCCAGCAGCTTAGCGGGACAGAATAATTCACCCCTCCACTTT
CDR3 protein: CASSLAGQNNSPLHF

clone size: -
D gene: -
V gene: TRBV12-3/TRBV12-4
J gene: TRBJ1-1
CDR3 length: 13
CDR3 DNA: TGTGCCAGCAGTTCGGACTCGAACACTGAAGCTTTCTTT
CDR3 protein: CASSSDSNTEAFF

clone size: -
D gene: TRBD1
V gene: TRBV11-3
J gene: TRBJ1-4
CDR3 length: 15
CDR3 DNA: TGTGCCAGCAGCTCCCGACAGGGTATTAATGAAAAACTGTTTTTT
CDR3 protein: CASSSRQGINEKLFF

clone size: -
D gene: TRBD1
V gene: TRBV3-1/TRBV3-2
J gene: TRBJ2-7
CDR3 length: 14
CDR3 DNA: TGTGCCAGCAGCCAAGGCACTATAAGGGGGCGGCAGTACTTC
CDR3 protein: CASSQGTIRGRQYF

clone size: -
D gene: -
V gene: TRBV4-2
J gene: TRBJ1-2
CDR3 length: 16
CDR3 DNA: TGTGCCAGCAGCCAAGAATTCTCGAATGCGGCCTATGGCTACACCTTC
CDR3 protein: CASSQEFSNAAYGYTF

clone size: -
D gene: -
V gene: TRBV7-2
J gene: TRBJ2-7
CDR3 length: 15
CDR3 DNA: TGTGCCAGCAGCTTAATGGCCTCGGGACTGGGTGAGCAGTACTTC
CDR3 protein: CASSLMASGLGEQYF

clone size: -
D gene: -
V gene: TRBV4-1
J gene: TRBJ1-1
CDR3 length: 14
CDR3 DNA: TGCGCCAGCAGCCAAGTCGACAGGCTAGCTGAAGCTTTCTTT
CDR3 protein: CASSQVDRLAEAFF

clone size: few
D gene: TRBD1
V gene: TRBV14
J gene: TRBJ2-5
CDR3 length: 16
CDR3 DNA: TGTGCCAGCAGCCAAGGGACAGGGGGAACACAAGAGACCCAGTACTTC
CDR3 protein: CASSQGTGGTQETQYF

clone size: -
D gene: TRBD2
V gene: TRBV11-3
J gene: TRBJ2-4
CDR3 length: 13
CDR3 DNA: TGTGCCAGCAGCTTAGTTGGGGAGGGCATTCAGTACTTC
CDR3 protein: CASSLVGEGIQYF

clone size: few
D gene: -
V gene: TRBV7-2
J gene: TRBJ2-2
CDR3 length: 14
CDR3 DNA: TGTGCCAGCAGCCGGGACTTTCGCACCGGGGAGCTGTTTTTT
CDR3 protein: CASSRDFRTGELFF

clone size: -
D gene: TRBD1
V gene: TRBV18
J gene: TRBJ2-2
CDR3 length: 15
CDR3 DNA: TGTGCCAGCTCACAAGCGACAGGGATCACCGGGGAGCTGTTTTTT
CDR3 protein: CASSQATGITGELFF

clone size: once
D gene: TRBD1
V gene: TRBV6-1
J gene: TRBJ1-2
CDR3 length: 16
CDR3 DNA: TGTGCCAGCAGTGCCATCAGGACAGGGACAGGGTATGGCTACACCTTC
CDR3 protein: CASSAIRTGTGYGYTF

clone size: -
D gene: -
V gene: TRBV10-1
J gene: TRBJ2-3
CDR3 length: 13
CDR3 DNA: TGCGCCAGCAGTTACGAGGCCACAGATACGCAGTATTTT
CDR3 protein: CASSYEATDTQYF

clone size: -
D gene: -
V gene: TRBV28
J gene: TRBJ1-2
CDR3 length: 11
CDR3 DNA: TGTGCCAGCAGTTTCCTTTTGTTTTATTCCTTC
CDR3 protein: CASSFLLFYSF

clone size: -
D gene: TRBD1
V gene: TRBV24-1
J gene: TRBJ1-4
CDR3 length: 16
CDR3 DNA: TGTGCCACCAGTGACCCGGGACAGGGAGCTAATGAAAAACTGTTTTTT
CDR3 protein: CATSDPGQGANEKLFF

clone size: -
D gene: TRBD1
V gene: TRBV5-1
J gene: TRBJ2-7
CDR3 length: 11
CDR3 DNA: TGCGCCAGCAGGGACGACAGGGTAAAATACTTC
CDR3 protein: CASRDDRVKYF

clone size: -
D gene: -
V gene: TRBV11-3
J gene: TRBJ2-1
CDR3 length: 16
CDR3 DNA: TGTGCCAGCAGCTTAGAGTCAGGGGTGGGACGGGGTGAGCAGTTCTTC
CDR3 protein: CASSLESGVGRGEQFF

clone size: -
D gene: TRBD1
V gene: TRBV27
J gene: TRBJ2-5
CDR3 length: 13
CDR3 DNA: TGTGCCAGCAGTTTTGTACAGGGGCAGACCCAGTACTTC
CDR3 protein: CASSFVQGQTQYF

clone size: -
D gene: TRBD2
V gene: TRBV19
J gene: TRBJ2-2
CDR3 length: 15
CDR3 DNA: TGTGCCAGTACCACTAGCGGGGGATTCACCGGGGAGCTGTTTTTT
CDR3 protein: CASTTSGGFTGELFF

clone size: -
D gene: TRBD1
V gene: TRBV10-2
J gene: TRBJ1-4
CDR3 length: 16
CDR3 DNA: TGCGCCAGCAGTGAGTCCTTAGGACAGGGATGGGAAAAACTGTTTTTT
CDR3 protein: CASSESLGQGWEKLFF

clone size: -
D gene: TRBD2
V gene: TRBV10-1
J gene: TRBJ2-3
CDR3 length: 16
CDR3 DNA: TGCGCCAGCAGTGAGTTGAGGCGGGGGGGCCCAGATACGCAGTATTTT
CDR3 protein: CASSELRRGGPDTQYF

clone size: -
D gene: -
V gene: TRBV9
J gene: TRBJ2-3
CDR3 length: 14
CDR3 DNA: TGTGCCAGCAGCGTAGACTTTTTGACAGATACGCAGTATTTT
CDR3 protein: CASSVDFLTDTQYF

clone size: once
D gene: -
V gene: TRBV6-2/TRBV6-3
J gene: TRBJ2-1
CDR3 length: 16
CDR3 DNA: TGTGCCAGCAGTTACCCCTCTCGGCAGGGAAACAATGAGCAGTTCTTC
CDR3 protein: CASSYPSRQGNNEQFF

clone size: -
D gene: -
V gene: TRBV2
J gene: TRBJ1-3
CDR3 length: 14
CDR3 DNA: TGTGCCAGCAGTACAGAGCTCTCTGGAAACACCATATATTTT
CDR3 protein: CASSTELSGNTIYF

clone size: few
D gene: TRBD1
V gene: TRBV19
J gene: TRBJ2-7
CDR3 length: 14
CDR3 DNA: TGTGCCAGTAGTCTCGGACAGGGGGGATACGAGCAGTACTTC
CDR3 protein: CASSLGQGGYEQYF

clone size: -
D gene: TRBD1
V gene: TRBV9
J gene: TRBJ1-2
CDR3 length: 15
CDR3 DNA: TGTGCCAGCAGCGTACGGGACAGGGGGCTCGGGGGCTACACCTTC
CDR3 protein: CASSVRDRGLGGYTF

clone size: -
D gene: TRBD1
V gene: TRBV2
J gene: TRBJ2-7
CDR3 length: 15
CDR3 DNA: TGTGCCAGCAGGCAAGGGACAGGGGGCTCCTACGAGCAGTACTTC
CDR3 protein: CASRQGTGGSYEQYF

clone size: -
D gene: -
V gene: TRBV28
J gene: TRBJ2-7
CDR3 length: 14
CDR3 DNA: TGTGCCAGCAGTTTAGACATCGCCATCTACGAGCAGTACTTC
CDR3 protein: CASSLDIAIYEQYF

clone size: -
D gene: -
V gene: TRBV7-9
J gene: TRBJ1-4
CDR3 length: 18
CDR3 DNA: TGTGCCAGCAGCCGGGTGAGACAGAAACCTGCAACTAATGAAAAACTGTTTTTT
CDR3 protein: CASSRVRQKPATNEKLFF

clone size: -
D gene: -
V gene: TRBV18
J gene: TRBJ2-5
CDR3 length: 13
CDR3 DNA: TGTGCCAGCTCACCACGGCAGGAAGAGACCCAGTACTTC
CDR3 protein: CASSPRQEETQYF

clone size: -
D gene: TRBD2
V gene: TRBV4-2
J gene: TRBJ2-2
CDR3 length: 18
CDR3 DNA: TGTGCCAGCAGCCAAGGGTCTTGGCGGGGGGGCAACACCGGGGAGCTGTTTTTT
CDR3 protein: CASSQGSWRGGNTGELFF

clone size: -
D gene: TRBD2
V gene: TRBV18
J gene: TRBJ2-7
CDR3 length: 14
CDR3 DNA: TGTGCCAGCTCACCGGGGACTAGCGGTTACGAGCAGTACTTC
CDR3 protein: CASSPGTSGYEQYF

clone size: -
D gene: -
V gene: TRBV12-2
J gene: TRBJ2-3
CDR3 length: 17
CDR3 DNA: TGTGCAAGTCGCAACGCCGGGACAGGGGGATTCACAGATACGCAGTATTTT
CDR3 protein: CASRNAGTGGFTDTQYF

clone size: -
D gene: -
V gene: TRBV15
J gene: TRBJ1-2
CDR3 length: 18
CDR3 DNA: TGTGCCACCAGCCCCACAGGGTCTCCTCAGCGAGATAACTATGGCTACACCTTC
CDR3 protein: CATSPTGSPQRDNYGYTF

clone size: -
D gene: -
V gene: TRBV6-2/TRBV6-3
J gene: TRBJ2-7
CDR3 length: 15
CDR3 DNA: TGTGCCAGCAGTCCCCCATTCGGACAGCGAAACGAGCAGTACTTC
CDR3 protein: CASSPPFGQRNEQYF

clone size: -
D gene: TRBD1
V gene: TRBV30
J gene: TRBJ2-7
CDR3 length: 15
CDR3 DNA: TGTGCCTGGAGTCATAGACAGGGCTTTCCCTACGAGCAGTACTTC
CDR3 protein: CAWSHRQGFPYEQYF

clone size: -
D gene: -
V gene: TRBV2
J gene: TRBJ1-2
CDR3 length: 14
CDR3 DNA: TGTGCCAGCAGCCCAGACGGAGGGACTCGAGGCTACACCTTC
CDR3 protein: CASSPDGGTRGYTF